Below are 30 T cell receptor beta chains sequenced from a single sample in a study of regulatory T cells in long-lasting Graves disease. Arm-PCR of CDR3 regions and iRepertoire HTBI primers were the basis on which TCR beta libraries were built. TCRdb itself ran the multiplex PCR reads through MiXCR, one entry per CDR3 protein. The sample records approximately 350,000 distinct CDR3 sequences, 12% being singletons. Described time point: newly diagnosed GD, antithyroid drugs for less than 3 months. The authors made the TCR library using RNA they extracted from PBMCs. These data were also reused for a study on T cells in Graves' hyperthyroidism and ophthalmopathy.

This specimen was peripheral blood mononuclear cells (PBMCs), taken at new diagnosis, from a patient treated with antithyroid drugs. The receptors stem from a woman younger than 35 with Graves disease.

This clonotype was counted at least ten times. The rearrangement uses TRBV6-2 or TRBV6-3 and TRBJ2-2; TRBD1 matches at 11 bases. V trimming: 1 base; J trimming: 3 bases; junction bases outside the gene matches: 1. CDR3 length: 16 residues. CDR1 is MNHEY, CDR2 SVGEGT, per germline. CDR3 residues: CASSYWDRGYTGELFF. CDR3 nucleotides: TGTGCCAGCAGTTACTGGGACAGGGGGTACACCGGGGAGCTGTTTTTT.

This clonotype was seen at least ten times. J is TRBJ2-1 and V is TRBV3-1; 11 bases fit TRBD2. The CDR3 length is 17 residues. Trimming removed 4 bases from V and 0 bases from J; junction bases left unmatched: 5. Looked up from germline, CDR1 is LGHDT and CDR2 is YNNKEL (reference sequence). CDR3 residues: CASSLRLAGSSYNEQFF. The CDR3 coding sequence is TGTGCCAGCAGCCTGCGACTAGCGGGGAGCTCCTACAATGAGCAGTTCTTC.

Concerning this clonotype: A read error is possible here, since a much larger clone lies one base away. The chain has TRBV14 and TRBJ2-1; TRBD2 matches at 10 bases. V gave up 0 bases and J gave up 8 bases; unmatched junction bases: 4. The germline gives CDR1 SGHDN, CDR2 FVKESK. This CDR3 spans 15 amino acids. CDR3 coding DNA: TGTGCCAGCAGCCAAGACCGGCTAGCGGGAGATGAGCAGTTCTTC. It is translated as CASSQDRLAGDEQFF.

This clonotype was found many times. The chain links TRBV6-1 to TRBJ2-4, with D possibly matching TRBD1 (6 bases). Trimming removed 6 bases from V and 5 bases from J, with 29 bases in between. Germline assignment: CDR1 MNHNS and CDR2 SASEGT. This CDR3 spans 19 amino acids. Here the CDR3 reads CASSHPWGTRRGMENIQYF. DNA for the CDR3: TGTGCCAGCAGCCACCCTTGGGGCACTCGCAGGGGAATGGAAAACATTCAGTACTTC.

At least ten counts were recorded for this clonotype. The chain has TRBV5-5 and TRBJ2-7; TRBD2 agrees at 10 bases. Per germline, CDR1 SGHKS and CDR2 YYEKEE (reference sequence). The V and J ends lost 2 bases and 0 bases, in that order; junction bases with no gene match: 5. The CDR3 is 16 amino acids. Here the CDR3 DNA reads TGTGCCAGCAGCTTCACTAGCGGGAAGCGCTCCTACGAGCAGTACTTC. This codes for CASSFTSGKRSYEQYF.

The chain joins TRBV20-1 to TRBJ2-3; TRBD2 aligns across 12 bases. J lost 1 base, V lost 6 bases, and 11 bases had no gene match. There are 17 residues in the CDR3. The germline V gene encodes CDR1 DFQATT and CDR2 SNEGSKA (reference sequence). The CDR3 region is CSATGVRLAGGTDTQYF. CDR3 DNA: TGCAGTGCCACCGGTGTGAGACTAGCGGGAGGCACAGATACGCAGTATTTT.

This clonotype was detected ten times or more. The chain uses TRBV12-3 or TRBV12-4 and TRBJ1-1; tentatively, D is TRBD1 (6 bases). There are 14 residues in the CDR3. Trimming stripped 5 bases from V and 4 bases from J, with 14 bases between. CDR3 amino acids: CASSTWGAGTEAFF. The CDR3 bases are TGTGCCAGCAGTACATGGGGGGCGGGCACTGAAGCTTTCTTT.

This clonotype occurred many times. The chain is built from TRBV20-1 and TRBJ2-1, with 7 positions matching TRBD2. The CDR3 is 18 amino acids. CDR1 DFQATT and CDR2 SNEGSKA come from the germline V gene (reference sequence). The J segment lost 6 bases and the V segment lost 1 base, leaving 18 bases of the junction unmatched. The CDR3: CSARGVSGRGRRVNEQFF. In DNA form, the CDR3 reads TGCAGTGCTAGAGGTGTTAGCGGGCGGGGGAGGAGAGTCAATGAGCAGTTCTTC.

This clonotype came up a few times. The chain has TRBV25-1 and TRBJ2-7, with D unresolved. The ends were cut back, 5 bases at V and 2 bases at J, with 10 bases in the middle. This CDR3 comprises 13 residues. CDR1 is MGHDK and CDR2 is SYGVNS in the germline V gene. The CDR3 DNA reads TGTGCCAGCAGTTCAGGCGACCCCTACGAGCAGTACTTC. Amino acids: CASSSGDPYEQYF.

This clonotype was seen a few times. A much larger clone is a single base away; this may be a read error. V and J are TRBV9 and TRBJ1-1; no firm D call. Germline V gene lookup returns CDR1 SGDLS and CDR2 YYNGEE. V gave up 4 bases and J gave up 0 bases, with 16 bases separating them. The CDR3 is 16 residues long. CDR3 sequence reads: CASSPCSPPLNTEAFF. DNA for the CDR3: TGTGCCAGCAGCCCTTGCTCCCCGCCCCTGAACACTGAAGCTTTCTTT.

This chain uses TRBV4-1 with TRBJ2-2; 7 bases agree with TRBD1. CDR3 length: 14 amino acids. V was clipped by 7 bases and J by 1 base; unmatched bases: 3. CDR1 and CDR2 from the germline V gene are MGHRA and YSYEKL. CDR3 nucleotides: TGCGCCAGCACGGACAGGAGGAACACCGGGGAGCTGTTTTTT. It translates to CASTDRRNTGELFF.

This clonotype has at least ten counts. The chain uses TRBV24-1 and TRBJ1-5, with a weak D call TRBD1 (5 bases). Trimming cost V 5 bases and J 2 bases, with 9 bases left between them. The CDR3 has 14 amino acids. Germline V gene data show CDR1 as KGHDR and CDR2 as SFDVKD. The CDR3, as DNA: TGTGCCACCAGTGCCACAGGAGGCAATCAGCCCCAGCATTTT. As protein: CATSATGGNQPQHF.

This clonotype was recorded many times. The chain links TRBV3-1 to TRBJ2-6; D unclear. Germline CDR1 LGHDT, CDR2 YNNKEL (reference sequence). The CDR3 totals 15 residues. V dropped 1 base and J dropped 2 bases, with 6 bases sitting between them. The CDR3 DNA follows: TGTGCCAGCAGCCAAGTTCAGACTGGGGCCAACGTCCTGACTTTC. Translated, it gives CASSQVQTGANVLTF. The full variable domain, with the rest looked up from reference TRBV3-1 and TRBJ2-6, is DTAVSQTPKYLVTQMGNDKSIKCEQNLGHDTMYWYKQDSKKFLKIMFSYNNKELIINETVPNRFSPKSPDKAHLNLHINSLELGDSAVYFCASSQVQTGANVLTFGAGSRLTVL.

In this sample, this clonotype turned up a few times. This chain joins TRBV19 and TRBJ2-2; D is possibly TRBD2 (7 bases). V was shortened by 5 bases and J by 2 bases, with 18 bases between the two germline ends. CDR1 is LNHDA, CDR2 SQIVND, per germline (reference sequence). The length of the CDR3 is 17 residues. The CDR3, as DNA: TGTGCCAGTAGTGGGAGGGGGGTGAGGTATAACACCGGGGAGCTGTTTTTT. Translated: CASSGRGVRYNTGELFF.

Details on this clonotype: One end of the junction is discordant with germline, which a read error may explain. This chain connects TRBV7-9 to TRBJ2-7, with D possibly TRBD1 on 6 matching bases. This CDR3 is 15 amino acids long. In germline, CDR1 is SEHNR, CDR2 FQNEAQ (reference sequence). The CDR3 here is CASSFGRGVSYGQYF. In DNA form, the CDR3 reads TGTGCCAGCAGCTTCGGCAGGGGAGTTTCCTACGGGCAGTACTTC.

DNA of the CDR3: TGCGCCAGCAGCTCCGACGACAACTATGGCTACACCTTC. Protein sequence: CASSSDDNYGYTF. V and J are TRBV5-1 and TRBJ1-2; unclear D gene. CDR1 SGHRS and CDR2 YFSETQ come from the germline V gene. The V end lost 3 bases, the J end lost 2 bases, and 8 bases lay between the germline ends. CDR3 length: 13 amino acids.

The sample holds a few counts of this clonotype. This chain joins TRBV18 and TRBJ2-1; D unresolved. Germline CDR1 KGHSH, CDR2 LQKENI. V dropped 2 bases and J dropped 6 bases, with 17 bases sitting between them. This CDR3 is 16 amino acids long. This CDR3 is CASSPSPKGSGNEQFF. CDR3 sequence (DNA): TGTGCCAGCTCACCAAGTCCGAAGGGCTCGGGCAATGAGCAGTTCTTC.

This clonotype was recorded many times. This chain links TRBV28 with TRBJ2-3, with 7 bases that match TRBD2. CDR3 length equals 15 residues. The V and J ends lost 6 bases and 0 bases, in that order; junction bases with no gene match: 6. The germline V gene has CDR1 MDHEN and CDR2 SYDVKM. In DNA, the CDR3 is TGTGCCAGCAGAGAGGGACTATCGAGCACAGATACGCAGTATTTT. Translating it yields CASREGLSSTDTQYF.

This clonotype was observed many times. The rearrangement links TRBV7-8 to TRBJ2-3, with D hard to call. V was clipped by 5 bases and J by 7 bases, with 22 bases between them. The germline V gene encodes CDR1 SGHVS and CDR2 FQNEAQ. This CDR3 has 16 amino acids. The CDR3, as DNA: TGTGCCAGCAGCCTAGTAGGGCTGTACGTTGGGTATACGCAGTATTTT. Translation gives CASSLVGLYVGYTQYF.

This clonotype was seen repeatedly, ten times or more. The chain links TRBV7-2 to TRBJ2-1, with 9 bases identical to TRBD2. CDR1 is SGHTA and CDR2 is FQGNSA in the germline V gene. The J segment lost 5 bases and the V segment lost 5 bases, leaving 7 bases of the junction unmatched. This CDR3 is built from 15 residues. The CDR3, as DNA: TGTGCCAGCAGCGTGCTAGCGGGGAGACACAATGAGCAGTTCTTC. This translates into CASSVLAGRHNEQFF.

Comment on this clonotype: A read error may be the cause here, since a much bigger clone is one base away. The V and J genes are TRBV12-3 or TRBV12-4 and TRBJ1-5, with no clear D. The CDR3 sequence is 13 residues long. V gave up 7 bases and J gave up 7 bases, with 14 bases separating them. CDR3 sequence (DNA): TGTGCCAGCACCATCGCTCGGGCCCAGCCCCAGCATTTT. Its protein product is CASTIARAQPQHF.

This clonotype was seen ten or more times. The chain employs TRBV12-3 or TRBV12-4 and TRBJ2-3; TRBD1 might be the D (5 bases). The CDR3 has 15 residues. Trimming cost V 3 bases and J 1 base, with 11 bases left between them. This CDR3 reads CASSFPSRGTDTQYF. For the CDR3, the DNA is TGTGCCAGCAGTTTCCCCAGCAGGGGCACAGATACGCAGTATTTT.

This clonotype has a count of ten or more. The chain uses TRBV10-3 and TRBJ1-1, with a weak D call TRBD1 (5 bases). CDR3 length equals 14 residues. Germline values: CDR1 ENHRY, CDR2 SYGVKD. With 4 bases removed from V and 4 bases from J, the gap between germline ends came to 13 bases. For the CDR3, the DNA is TGTGCCATCAGTGGAGCCGCAGGGTCCACTGAAGCTTTCTTT. Translation gives CAISGAAGSTEAFF.

This clonotype was found many times. The DNA for the CDR3 is TGTGCCAGCAGTAAGGACAGGATCAATGGCTACACCTTC. The encoded protein is CASSKDRINGYTF. The rearrangement joins TRBV6-2 or TRBV6-3 to TRBJ1-2; TRBD1 agrees at 7 bases. CDR3 length: 13 residues. Germline CDR1 reads MNHEY; CDR2 reads SVGEGT. The V gene end was trimmed by 5 bases and the J gene end by 6 bases; junction bases not matched to a gene: 6.

This chain links TRBV24-1 with TRBJ2-2; TRBD2 agrees at 16 bases. CDR3 size: 20 residues. Germline-derived CDR1 and CDR2 are KGHDR and SFDVKD. V lost 4 bases, J lost 1 base, and 8 bases stayed unmatched. CDR3 DNA: TGTGCCACCAGTGACCCCCCCGGGACTAGCGGGGGGGGGAACACCGGGGAGCTGTTTTTT. It codes for CATSDPPGTSGGGNTGELFF.

This clonotype showed up many times. This chain uses TRBV20-1 with TRBJ2-3, with D possibly TRBD2 on 5 matching bases. Germline V gives CDR1 DFQATT, CDR2 SNEGSKA (reference sequence). This CDR3 has 16 amino acids. V lost 0 bases and J 1 base, leaving 14 bases between the germline ends. The CDR3 reads CSARDYGGRGTDTQYF. The CDR3 DNA reads TGCAGTGCTAGAGATTATGGCGGGCGTGGCACAGATACGCAGTATTTT.

In this sample, this clonotype turned up many times. One junction end disagrees with the germline gene, perhaps due to a read error. This rearrangement joins TRBV5-1 to TRBJ2-1; 8 bases are shared with TRBD1. The germline V gene encodes CDR1 SGHRS and CDR2 YFSETQ. This CDR3 region has 13 residues. The CDR3 coding sequence is TGTGCCAGCAGCCTAGGACAGGGCAATGAGCAGTTCTTC. It specifies CASSLGQGNEQFF.

At least ten counts were recorded for this clonotype. The chain combines TRBV7-9 with TRBJ1-6, with D maybe TRBD1 (6 bases). This CDR3 comprises 15 residues. V lost 4 bases and J lost 9, with 16 bases in between. Germline V gene lookup returns CDR1 SEHNR and CDR2 FQNEAQ (reference sequence). CDR3 residues: CASSSPAGVVSPLHF. The CDR3 nucleotides are TGTGCCAGCAGCTCCCCGGCAGGGGTGGTTTCACCCCTCCACTTT.

In its sample, this clonotype was seen many times. The J gene is TRBJ2-3, the V gene TRBV20-1, with 13 positions matching TRBD2. CDR1 is DFQATT, CDR2 SNEGSKA, per germline (reference sequence). The ends lost 6 bases at V and 5 bases at J; junction bases unmatched: 8. This CDR3 contains 15 residues. The CDR3 loop reads CSARTSGSIRDTQYF. The CDR3 bases are TGCAGTGCCAGGACTAGCGGGAGTATAAGAGATACGCAGTATTTT.

This clonotype was observed many times. The chain employs TRBV2 and TRBJ2-7; 7 bases are a match to TRBD1. This CDR3 spans 14 amino acids. Germline CDR1 SNHLY, CDR2 FYNNEI. The V segment lost 9 bases and the J segment 3 bases; nucleotides outside the gene matches: 11. CDR3 region: CASIVAQGYYEQYF. The CDR3, as DNA: TGTGCCAGTATAGTGGCACAGGGGTACTACGAGCAGTACTTC.